Each of the 30 T cell receptor beta chains below was sequenced from the same sample in a study of patients and donors after allogeneic stem cell transplantation. TCRdb reanalysed the RT-PCR reads using MiXCR and keeps one entry per CDR3 protein. The sample contains hundreds of thousands of distinct CDR3 sequences, more than 15% of which appear only once. The sequencing input was blood, either unsorted or a sorted T cell fraction (not recorded which). Source of these receptors: a human donor who was either an allogeneic HSCT recipient or a stem cell or donor lymphocyte infusion donor (not recorded which). It is not recorded whose cells these are; they may come from a transplant donor.

This clonotype has a handful of counts. This sequence joins TRBV5-1 and TRBJ2-7; the match to TRBD1 covers 7 bases. Per germline, CDR1 SGHRS and CDR2 YFSETQ. The CDR3 has 19 amino acids. With V trimmed by 2 bases and J by 1 base, 18 bases remained unmatched. The CDR3 sequence: CASSLSMGQLPLGSYEQYF. CDR3 nucleotide sequence: TGCGCCAGCAGCTTAAGTATGGGACAGCTCCCATTGGGGTCCTACGAGCAGTACTTC.

This clonotype was seen more than once but under ten times. V and J are TRBV7-9 and TRBJ2-6, with unresolved D. Between the trimmed V and J ends, which lost 2 bases and 7 bases, there was a span of 12 bases. Germline V gene lookup returns CDR1 SEHNR and CDR2 FQNEAQ (reference sequence). There are 15 residues in the CDR3. CDR3 loop: CASSLKHLGANVLTF. CDR3 coding DNA: TGTGCCAGCAGCTTAAAACATCTCGGTGCCAACGTCCTGACTTTC.

This clonotype has a handful of counts. V is TRBV4-3 and J is TRBJ1-2; D gene unclear. CDR1 is LGHNA, CDR2 YSLEER, per germline. CDR3 length: 14 amino acids. Trimming took off 1 base at V and 5 bases at J, with 11 bases between the two ends. This CDR3 reads CASSQAGSAYGYTF. CDR3 DNA sequence: TGCGCCAGCAGCCAAGCGGGCAGCGCTTATGGCTACACCTTC.

This clonotype came up a few times. V is TRBV15 and J is TRBJ2-7, with D perhaps TRBD1 or TRBD2 (5 bases each). The CDR3 is 19 amino acids. Germline V CDR1 and CDR2: LNHNV, YYDKDF (reference sequence). V lost 0 bases to trimming and J lost 0 bases, with 21 bases between them. The CDR3 region is CATSRDRRGQGVTSYEQYF. The CDR3 bases are TGTGCCACCAGCAGAGACCGCCGTGGGCAGGGAGTAACCTCCTACGAGCAGTACTTC. Full variable domain (missing parts from reference TRBV15 and TRBJ2-7): DAMVIQNPRYQVTQFGKPVTLSCSQTLNHNVMYWYQQKSSQAPKLLFHYYDKDFNNEADTPDNFQSRRPNTSFCFLDIRSPGLGDTAMYLCATSRDRRGQGVTSYEQYFGPGTRLTVT.

A few counts support this clonotype. J is TRBJ2-7 and V is TRBV2; 8 bases line up with TRBD2. Losses at the gene ends were 6 bases for V and 0 bases for J; bases not matched to a gene: 7. The CDR3 runs 15 residues. CDR1 is SNHLY and CDR2 is FYNNEI in the germline V gene. CDR3 nucleotide sequence: TGTGCCAGCAGGTATAGCGGGGCAACCTCCTACGAGCAGTACTTC. Protein: CASRYSGATSYEQYF.

This clonotype has a handful of counts. The chain has TRBV5-8 and TRBJ2-5; D is ambiguous. The germline CDR1 and CDR2 sequences are SGHTS and YDEGEE. Trimming removed 1 base from V and 4 bases from J, with 17 bases in between. This CDR3 spans 16 amino acids. The CDR3 loop is CASSLSPGITRETQYF. The CDR3 coding sequence is TGTGCCAGCAGCTTGTCCCCTGGGATCACACGAGAGACCCAGTACTTC.

This clonotype turned up a few times. Relative to the germline gene, one junction end is altered; a read error may explain this. The V and J genes are TRBV20-1 and TRBJ1-2; D call uncertain. Germline V gene sequence: CDR1 DFQATT, CDR2 SNEGSKA (reference sequence). The CDR3 consists of 15 residues. CDR3 residues: CSPRDLNSRVYGYTF. CDR3 DNA: TGCAGTCCTAGAGATCTGAACAGTAGAGTCTATGGCTACACCTTC.

This chain uses TRBV5-1 with TRBJ1-1; perhaps TRBD1 as D (5 bases). V lost 0 bases, J lost 2 bases, and 11 bases lay in between. The CDR3 runs 15 residues. Germline CDR1 and CDR2: SGHRS and YFSETQ. The CDR3 nucleotides are TGCGCCAGCAGCTTGGCCGACAGATACAACACTGAAGCTTTCTTT. It codes for CASSLADRYNTEAFF.

V gene TRBV24-1 combines with J gene TRBJ2-3; TRBD2 might be the D (5 bases). The CDR3 consists of 15 residues. V was clipped by 3 bases and J by 0 bases, with 9 bases between them. Germline CDR1 is KGHDR and CDR2 is SFDVKD. The CDR3 sequence: CATSDRGSSTDTQYF. The CDR3 DNA is TGTGCCACCAGTGATCGGGGTTCTAGCACAGATACGCAGTATTTT.

This clonotype turned up a few times. The chain carries TRBV12-3 or TRBV12-4 and TRBJ2-7; D possibly corresponds to TRBD1 (6 bases). This CDR3 region has 13 residues. The ends were cut back, 4 bases at V and 6 bases at J, with 13 bases in the middle. Here the CDR3 DNA reads TGTGCCAGCAGTTCCCGGGACACCCGCGAGCAGTACTTC. Residues: CASSSRDTREQYF.

This chain uses TRBV2 with TRBJ2-7; a possible D gene is TRBD1 (5 bases). The V end was cut by 6 bases, the J end by 0 bases, with 6 bases between. CDR3 length: 12 residues. Per the germline V gene, CDR1 is SNHLY and CDR2 is FYNNEI. The DNA of the CDR3 is TGTGCCAGCAGGGACATCTCCTACGAGCAGTACTTC. It translates to CASRDISYEQYF.

This clonotype was recorded at least ten times. The CDR3 loop is CASRPTRKQGETQYF. Here the CDR3 DNA reads TGTGCCAGCAGACCCACCCGGAAGCAGGGAGAGACCCAGTACTTC. V gene TRBV25-1 combines with J gene TRBJ2-5, with a possible D match to TRBD1 (5 bases). The CDR3 has 15 residues. V lost 6 bases and J lost 4, with 18 bases in between. The germline CDR1 and CDR2 sequences are MGHDK and SYGVNS.

This clonotype showed up just a few times. The chain is built from TRBV6-2 or TRBV6-3 and TRBJ2-6, with D possibly matching TRBD2 (6 bases). The V and J ends lost 5 bases and 4 bases respectively, with 9 bases between them. CDR3 length: 14 residues. The germline V gene encodes CDR1 MNHEY and CDR2 SVGEGT. Here the CDR3 reads CASSGGVGANVLTF. CDR3 DNA: TGTGCCAGCAGTGGAGGGGTAGGGGCCAACGTCCTGACTTTC.

This clonotype appeared many times. The chain has TRBV3-1 and TRBJ1-1; D gene ambiguous. Trimming pared 6 bases from V and 1 base from J, leaving 12 bases between. CDR1 is LGHDT, CDR2 YNNKEL, per germline (reference sequence). This CDR3 region has 14 residues. The CDR3 DNA reads as TGTGCCAGCAGACTTAAAGCCCCGAACACTGAAGCTTTCTTT. This codes for CASRLKAPNTEAFF.

This clonotype was seen repeatedly, ten times or more. The V gene is TRBV9, the J gene TRBJ2-3; D is undetermined. Trimming pared 0 bases from V and 0 bases from J, leaving 5 bases between. Germline V gene sequence: CDR1 SGDLS, CDR2 YYNGEE. This CDR3 contains 14 residues. CDR3 sequence: CASSVEPSTDTQYF. The CDR3 nucleotides are TGTGCCAGCAGCGTAGAACCCAGCACAGATACGCAGTATTTT.

The gene calls are TRBV7-9 and TRBJ2-1; 12 bases align to TRBD1. The V and J ends lost 4 bases and 5 bases, in that order; junction bases with no gene match: 6. The CDR3 consists of 16 residues. Germline V lookup: CDR1 SEHNR, CDR2 FQNEAQ (reference sequence). CDR3 region: CASSSAGQGANNEQFF. The CDR3 DNA follows: TGTGCCAGCAGCTCTGCGGGACAGGGGGCGAACAATGAGCAGTTCTTC.

This clonotype was seen only a few times. The genes are TRBV2 and TRBJ2-3; TRBD2 might be the D (6 bases). This CDR3 has 16 amino acids. Germline V gives CDR1 SNHLY, CDR2 FYNNEI. The V and J ends lost 6 bases and 2 bases respectively, with 18 bases between them. CDR3 DNA sequence: TGTGCCAGCAGCCGGATGGGCGGGGCCCCCACAGATACGCAGTATTTT. This encodes CASSRMGGAPTDTQYF.

This clonotype has a count of ten or more. J is TRBJ2-7 and V is TRBV7-9; 9 nucleotides match TRBD2. V lost 1 base, J lost 4 bases, and 2 bases stayed unmatched. The CDR3 is 14 residues long. Germline V gene lookup returns CDR1 SEHNR and CDR2 FQNEAQ (reference sequence). CDR3 amino acids: CASSLGLAGYEQYF. DNA of the CDR3: TGTGCCAGCAGCTTAGGTCTAGCGGGATACGAGCAGTACTTC.

This chain uses TRBV5-5 with TRBJ2-7; D unresolved. There are 14 residues in the CDR3. Germline V gives CDR1 SGHKS, CDR2 YYEKEE (reference sequence). V shed 0 bases and J shed 4 bases, with 11 bases lying between them. The CDR3 nucleotides read TGTGCCAGCAGCTTGGCCCACAGTACATACGAGCAGTACTTC. Protein product: CASSLAHSTYEQYF.

The V call is TRBV28, the J call TRBJ2-7; D remains ambiguous. This CDR3 has 12 residues. Germline V gene data show CDR1 as MDHEN and CDR2 as SYDVKM. V was cut by 6 bases and J by 6 bases, with 12 bases left in between. Written as DNA, the CDR3 is TGTGCCAGCAGCCTCATACCCTCCGAGCAGTACTTC. Amino acid sequence: CASSLIPSEQYF. Supplemented by reference TRBV28 and TRBJ2-7, the full variable domain reads DVKVTQSSRYLVKRTGEKVFLECVQDMDHENMFWYRQDPGLGLRLIYFSYDVKMKEKGDIPEGYSVSREKKERFSLILESASTNQTSMYLCASSLIPSEQYFGPGTRLTVT.

The gene calls are TRBV6-1 and TRBJ2-7, with 12 bases that match TRBD1. V gave up 5 bases and J gave up 1 base; unmatched junction bases: 6. This CDR3 region has 16 residues. CDR1 is MNHNS, CDR2 SASEGT, per germline. CDR3 in DNA: TGTGCCAGCAGTAAACAGGGACAGGGGGCGTCCTACGAGCAGTACTTC. It yields the protein CASSKQGQGASYEQYF.

This clonotype was seen a handful of times. The chain is built from TRBV6-2 or TRBV6-3 and TRBJ2-1; D is unclear. CDR3 length: 12 residues. The V end was cut by 8 bases, the J end by 8 bases, with 13 bases between. The germline V gene has CDR1 MNHEY and CDR2 SVGEGT. CDR3 sequence (DNA): TGTGCCAGCCGAGATCCTAAGGATGAGCAGTTCTTC. Protein: CASRDPKDEQFF.

This chain connects TRBV9 to TRBJ2-5, with TRBD2 as a possible D gene (6 bases). The CDR3 length is 14 residues. Looked up from germline, CDR1 is SGDLS and CDR2 is YYNGEE. The V and J ends lost 4 bases and 4 bases respectively, with 14 bases between them. The CDR3 nucleotides are TGTGCCAGCAGCTGGTTAGCGGACCGAGAGACCCAGTACTTC. This sequence encodes CASSWLADRETQYF.

This chain joins TRBV6-1 and TRBJ2-1; D not certain. Per germline, CDR1 MNHNS and CDR2 SASEGT. The CDR3 loop spans 15 amino acids. V was cut by 3 bases and J by 6 bases, with 15 bases left in between. CDR3 sequence reads: CASSDNHPGFNEQFF. The CDR3 coding sequence is TGTGCCAGCAGTGATAATCACCCCGGGTTCAATGAGCAGTTCTTC.

This clonotype was picked up a small number of times. The rearrangement uses TRBV12-3 or TRBV12-4 and TRBJ2-3; D uncertain. This CDR3 comprises 13 residues. V was trimmed by 10 bases and J by 5 bases, leaving 16 bases between them. CDR3 in amino acids: CATSGLDVDTQYF. CDR3 nucleotides: TGTGCCACCTCTGGCCTAGATGTAGATACGCAGTATTTT.

The chain couples TRBV20-1 to TRBJ2-3, with 14 bases aligning to TRBD2. The V gene end was trimmed by 2 bases and the J gene end by 5 bases; junction bases not matched to a gene: 9. The CDR3 consists of 17 residues. Per germline, CDR1 DFQATT and CDR2 SNEGSKA (reference sequence). The CDR3, as DNA: TGCAGTGCTAGACTGACCGGGACTAGCGGGGGAGGAGATACGCAGTATTTT. As protein: CSARLTGTSGGGDTQYF.

This chain connects TRBV4-2 to TRBJ2-2; the match to TRBD1 covers 10 bases. Germline V CDR1 and CDR2: LGHNA, YNFKEQ. V trimming: 4 bases; J trimming: 7 bases; junction bases outside the gene matches: 3. The CDR3 covers 14 residues. CDR3 sequence reads: CASSRDRGGGELFF. In DNA, the CDR3 is TGTGCCAGCAGCCGGGACAGGGGTGGCGGGGAGCTGTTTTTT.

This clonotype was counted at least ten times. The rearrangement uses TRBV27 and TRBJ2-7, with D perhaps TRBD1 (5 bases). V was shortened by 2 bases and J by 0 bases, with 8 bases between the two germline ends. The CDR3 extends over 14 amino acids. CDR1 is MNHEY, CDR2 SMNVEV, per germline (reference sequence). The CDR3 reads CASSLMGPSYEQYF. Written as DNA, the CDR3 is TGTGCCAGCAGTTTAATGGGGCCCTCCTACGAGCAGTACTTC.

The chain combines TRBV11-2 with TRBJ1-3; D ambiguous. V lost 8 bases and J lost 6, with 14 bases in between. CDR1 and CDR2 (germline): SGHAT, FQNNGV. The CDR3 has 13 amino acids. The DNA for the CDR3 is TGTGCCAGCCGGCGGGGATTGGCAAACACCATATATTTT. It translates to CASRRGLANTIYF.

This clonotype has a handful of counts. The V call is TRBV2, the J call TRBJ1-4; possible D gene TRBD1, 6 bases. This CDR3 region has 14 residues. The V end lost 6 bases, the J end lost 7 bases, and 15 bases lay between the germline ends. CDR1 and CDR2 (germline): SNHLY, FYNNEI. The CDR3 protein is CASSRTGKPEKLFF. The CDR3 nucleotides read TGTGCCAGCAGCCGAACAGGGAAGCCTGAAAAACTGTTTTTT.